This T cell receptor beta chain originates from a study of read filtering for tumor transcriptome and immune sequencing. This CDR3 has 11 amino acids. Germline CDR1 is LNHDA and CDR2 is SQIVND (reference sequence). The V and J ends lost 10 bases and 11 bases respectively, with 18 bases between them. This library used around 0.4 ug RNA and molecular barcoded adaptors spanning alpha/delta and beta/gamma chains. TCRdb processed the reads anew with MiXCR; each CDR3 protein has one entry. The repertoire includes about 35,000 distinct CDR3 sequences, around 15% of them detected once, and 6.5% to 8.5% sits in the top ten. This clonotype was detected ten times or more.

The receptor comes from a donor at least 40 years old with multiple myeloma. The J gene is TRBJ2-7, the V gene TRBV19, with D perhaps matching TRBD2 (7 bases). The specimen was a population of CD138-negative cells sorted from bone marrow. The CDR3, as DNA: TGTGCCACCCGAAAGGGGGAGGGGGAGTACTTC. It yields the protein CATRKGEGEYF.